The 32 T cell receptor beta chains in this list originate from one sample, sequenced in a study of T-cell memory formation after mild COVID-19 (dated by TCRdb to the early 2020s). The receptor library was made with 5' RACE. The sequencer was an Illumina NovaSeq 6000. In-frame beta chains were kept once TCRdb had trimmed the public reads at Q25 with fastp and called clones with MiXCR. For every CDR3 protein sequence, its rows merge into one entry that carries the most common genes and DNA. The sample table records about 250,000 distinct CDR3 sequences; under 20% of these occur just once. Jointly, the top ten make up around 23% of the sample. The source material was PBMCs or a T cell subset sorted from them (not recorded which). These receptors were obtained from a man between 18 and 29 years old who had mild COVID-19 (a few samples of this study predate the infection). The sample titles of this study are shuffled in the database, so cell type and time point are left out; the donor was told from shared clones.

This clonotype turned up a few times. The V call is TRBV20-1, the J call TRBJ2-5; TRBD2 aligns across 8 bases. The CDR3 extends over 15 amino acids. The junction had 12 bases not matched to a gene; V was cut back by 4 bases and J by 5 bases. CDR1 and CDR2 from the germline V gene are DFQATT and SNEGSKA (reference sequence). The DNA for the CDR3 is TGCAGTGCTATTGCTGGCGGGGGGAGCGGTGAGACCCAGTACTTC. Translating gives CSAIAGGGSGETQYF.

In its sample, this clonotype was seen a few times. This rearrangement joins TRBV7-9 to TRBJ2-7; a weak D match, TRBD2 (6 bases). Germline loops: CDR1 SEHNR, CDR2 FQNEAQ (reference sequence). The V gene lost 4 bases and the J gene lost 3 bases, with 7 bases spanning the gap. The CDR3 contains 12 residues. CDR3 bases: TGTGCCAGCAGCTGGGGAGGCTACGAGCAGTACGTC. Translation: CASSWGGYEQYV.

The chain's CDR3 is CASSPVWGDGYTF. In DNA form, the CDR3 reads TGTGCCAGCAGTCCCGTTTGGGGGGATGGCTACACCTTC. This chain links TRBV6-5 with TRBJ1-2, with D possibly TRBD1 on 5 matching bases. Germline V gives CDR1 MNHEY, CDR2 SVGAGI. Deletions cut 5 bases from V and 6 bases from J, with 13 bases between. CDR3 length equals 13 residues.

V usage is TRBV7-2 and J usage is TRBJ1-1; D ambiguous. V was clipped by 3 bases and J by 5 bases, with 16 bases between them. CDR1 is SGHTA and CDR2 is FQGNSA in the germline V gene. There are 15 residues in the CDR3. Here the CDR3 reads CASSFGPSVWTEAFF. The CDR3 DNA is TGTGCCAGCAGCTTCGGGCCGTCAGTATGGACTGAAGCTTTCTTT. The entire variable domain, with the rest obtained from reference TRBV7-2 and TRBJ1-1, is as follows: GAGVSQSPSNKVTEKGKDVELRCDPISGHTALYWYRQSLGQGLEFLIYFQGNSAPDKSGLPSDRFSAERTGGSVSTLTIQRTQQEDSAVYLCASSFGPSVWTEAFFGQGTRLTVV.

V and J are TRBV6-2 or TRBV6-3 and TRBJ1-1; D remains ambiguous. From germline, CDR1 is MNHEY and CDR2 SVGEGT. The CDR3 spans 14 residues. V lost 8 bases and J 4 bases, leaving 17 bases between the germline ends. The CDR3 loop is CASVFWGESTEAFF. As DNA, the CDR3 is TGTGCCAGCGTTTTTTGGGGTGAAAGCACTGAAGCTTTCTTT.

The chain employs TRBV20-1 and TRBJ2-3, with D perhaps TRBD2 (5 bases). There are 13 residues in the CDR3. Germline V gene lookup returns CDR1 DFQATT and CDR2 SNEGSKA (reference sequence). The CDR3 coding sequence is TGCACCGGAGAGGGTAGCGGCACAGATACGCAGTATTTT. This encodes CTGEGSGTDTQYF.

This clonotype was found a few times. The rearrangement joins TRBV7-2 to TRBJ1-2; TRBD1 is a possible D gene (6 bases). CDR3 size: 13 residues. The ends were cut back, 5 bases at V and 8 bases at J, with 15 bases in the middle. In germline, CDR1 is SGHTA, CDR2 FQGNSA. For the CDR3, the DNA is TGTGCCAGCAGCCTTGGACAGTCTTCGGGCTACACCTTC. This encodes CASSLGQSSGYTF.

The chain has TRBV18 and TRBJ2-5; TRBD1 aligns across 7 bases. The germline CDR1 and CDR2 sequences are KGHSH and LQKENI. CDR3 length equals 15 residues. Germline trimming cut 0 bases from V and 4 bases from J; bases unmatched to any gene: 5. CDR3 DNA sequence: TGTGCCAGCTCACCACCGGGACAGCCAGGAGAGACCCAGTACTTC. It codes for CASSPPGQPGETQYF.

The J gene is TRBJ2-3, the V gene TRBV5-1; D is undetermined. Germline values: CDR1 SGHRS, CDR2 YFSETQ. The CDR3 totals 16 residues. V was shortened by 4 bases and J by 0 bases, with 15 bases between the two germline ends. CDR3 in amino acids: CASSVRDPQSTDTQYF. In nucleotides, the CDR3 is TGCGCCAGCAGCGTTCGAGACCCACAAAGCACAGATACGCAGTATTTT.

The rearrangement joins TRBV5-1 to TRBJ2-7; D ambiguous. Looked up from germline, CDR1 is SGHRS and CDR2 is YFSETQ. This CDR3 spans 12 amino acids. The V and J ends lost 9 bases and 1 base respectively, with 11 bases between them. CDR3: CATGLESYEQYV. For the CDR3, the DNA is TGCGCCACCGGCCTGGAGTCCTACGAGCAGTACGTC.

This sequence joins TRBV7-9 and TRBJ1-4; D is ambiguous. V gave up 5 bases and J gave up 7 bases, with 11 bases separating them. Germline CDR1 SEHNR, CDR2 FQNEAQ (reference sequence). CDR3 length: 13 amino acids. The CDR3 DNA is TGTGCCAGCAGCCAGATTGGGGTTGAAAAACTGTTTTTT. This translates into CASSQIGVEKLFF.

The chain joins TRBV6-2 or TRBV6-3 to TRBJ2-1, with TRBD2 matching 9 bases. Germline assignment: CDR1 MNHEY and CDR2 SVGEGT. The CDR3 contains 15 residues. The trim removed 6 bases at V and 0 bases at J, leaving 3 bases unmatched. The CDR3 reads CASRRTSASYNEQFF. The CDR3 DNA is TGTGCCAGCAGAAGGACTAGCGCCTCCTACAATGAGCAGTTCTTC.

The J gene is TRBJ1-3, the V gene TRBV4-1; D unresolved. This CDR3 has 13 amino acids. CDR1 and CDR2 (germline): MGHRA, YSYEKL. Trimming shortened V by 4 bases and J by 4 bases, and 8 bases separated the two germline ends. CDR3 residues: CASSLDFGNTIYF. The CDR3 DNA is TGCGCCAGCAGCCTGGACTTCGGAAACACCATATATTTT.

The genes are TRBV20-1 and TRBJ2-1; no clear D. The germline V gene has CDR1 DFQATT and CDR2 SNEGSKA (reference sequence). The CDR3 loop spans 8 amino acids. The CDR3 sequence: CRVNEQFF. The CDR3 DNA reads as TGCAGGGTGAATGAGCAGTTCTTC.

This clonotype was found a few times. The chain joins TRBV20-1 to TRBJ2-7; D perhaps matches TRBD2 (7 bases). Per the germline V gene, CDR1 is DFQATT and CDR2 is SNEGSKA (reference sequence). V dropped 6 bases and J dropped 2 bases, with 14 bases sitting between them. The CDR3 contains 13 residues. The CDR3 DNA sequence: TGCAGTGCCCCGGGGGGCTTGCCCTACGAGCAGTACTTC. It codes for CSAPGGLPYEQYF.

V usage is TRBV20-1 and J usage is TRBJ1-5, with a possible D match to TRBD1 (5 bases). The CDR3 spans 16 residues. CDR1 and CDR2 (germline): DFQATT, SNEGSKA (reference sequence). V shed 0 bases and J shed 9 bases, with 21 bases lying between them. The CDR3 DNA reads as TGCAGTGCTAGAGATCGGGGGAAGGGCTTCTATGCGCCCCAGCATTTT. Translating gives CSARDRGKGFYAPQHF.

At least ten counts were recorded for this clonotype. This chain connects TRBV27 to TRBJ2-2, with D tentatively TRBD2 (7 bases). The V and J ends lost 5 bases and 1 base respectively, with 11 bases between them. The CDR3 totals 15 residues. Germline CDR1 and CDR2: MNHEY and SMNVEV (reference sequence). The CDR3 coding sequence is TGTGCCAGCAGTCTGAGGGGGGGGAACACCGGGGAGCTGTTTTTT. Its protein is CASSLRGGNTGELFF.

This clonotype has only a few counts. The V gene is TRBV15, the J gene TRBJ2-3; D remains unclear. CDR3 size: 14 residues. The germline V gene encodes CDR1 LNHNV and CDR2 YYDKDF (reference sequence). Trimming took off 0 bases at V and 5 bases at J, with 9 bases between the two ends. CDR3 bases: TGTGCCACCAGCAGAGAACCAGGCTTAGATACGCAGTATTTT. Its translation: CATSREPGLDTQYF.

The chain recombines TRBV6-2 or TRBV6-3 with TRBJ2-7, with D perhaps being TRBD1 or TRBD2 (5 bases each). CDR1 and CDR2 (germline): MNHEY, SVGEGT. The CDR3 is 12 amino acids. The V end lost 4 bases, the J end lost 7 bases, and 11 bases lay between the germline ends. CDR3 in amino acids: CASSWDLREQYV. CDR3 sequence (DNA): TGTGCCAGCAGTTGGGACCTTCGAGAGCAGTACGTC.

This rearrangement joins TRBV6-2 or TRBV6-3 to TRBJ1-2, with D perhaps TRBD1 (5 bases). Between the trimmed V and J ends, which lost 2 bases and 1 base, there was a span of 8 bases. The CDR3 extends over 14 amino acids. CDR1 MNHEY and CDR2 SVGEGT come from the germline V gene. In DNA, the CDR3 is TGTGCCAGCAGTTACGAGACAGTTAACTATGGCTACACCTTC. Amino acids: CASSYETVNYGYTF.

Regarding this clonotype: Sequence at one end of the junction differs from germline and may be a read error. This CDR3 is CASSWAGTGELFF. CDR3 nucleotides: TGTGCTAGCAGCTGGGCTGGCACCGGGGAGCTGTTTTTT. The chain employs TRBV7-7 and TRBJ2-2, with no clear D. CDR3 size: 13 residues. Germline V gives CDR1 SSHAT, CDR2 FNYEAQ (reference sequence). Combining the CDR3 with reference TRBV7-7 and TRBJ2-2 gives the whole variable domain GAGVSQSPRYKVTKRGQDVTLRCDPISSHATLYWYQQALGQGPEFLTYFNYEAQPDKSGLPSDRFSAERPEGSISTLTIQRTEQRDSAMYRCASSWAGTGELFFGEGSRLTVL.

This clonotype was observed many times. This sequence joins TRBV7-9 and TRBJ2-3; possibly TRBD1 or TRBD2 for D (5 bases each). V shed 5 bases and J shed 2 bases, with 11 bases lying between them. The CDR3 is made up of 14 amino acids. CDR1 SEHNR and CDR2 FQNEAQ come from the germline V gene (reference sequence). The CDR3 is CASSPGTFTDTQYF. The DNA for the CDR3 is TGTGCCAGCAGCCCTGGGACGTTCACAGATACGCAGTATTTT.

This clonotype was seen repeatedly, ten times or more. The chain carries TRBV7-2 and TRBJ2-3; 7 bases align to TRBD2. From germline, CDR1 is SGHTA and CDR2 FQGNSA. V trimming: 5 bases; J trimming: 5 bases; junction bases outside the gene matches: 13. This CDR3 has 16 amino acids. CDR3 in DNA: TGTGCCAGCAGCCGCCGGAGCGGGGACTCACGAGATACGCAGTATTTT. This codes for CASSRRSGDSRDTQYF.

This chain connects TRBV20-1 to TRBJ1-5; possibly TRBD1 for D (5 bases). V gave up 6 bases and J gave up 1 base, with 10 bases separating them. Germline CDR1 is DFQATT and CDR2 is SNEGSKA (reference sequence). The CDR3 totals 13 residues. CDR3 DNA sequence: TGCAGTGCCCCGGGGCCGAGCAATCAGCCCCAGCATTTT. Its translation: CSAPGPSNQPQHF.

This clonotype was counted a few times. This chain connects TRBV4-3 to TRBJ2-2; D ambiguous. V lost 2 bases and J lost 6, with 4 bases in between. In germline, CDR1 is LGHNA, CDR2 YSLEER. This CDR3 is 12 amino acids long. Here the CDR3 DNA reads TGCGCCAGCAGCCAATTGGCCGGGGAGCTGTTTTTT. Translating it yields CASSQLAGELFF.

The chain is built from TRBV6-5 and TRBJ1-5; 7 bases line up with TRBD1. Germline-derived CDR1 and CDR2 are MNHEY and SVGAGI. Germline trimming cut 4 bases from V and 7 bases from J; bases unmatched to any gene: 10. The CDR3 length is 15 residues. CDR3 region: CASSSGTAGRQPQHF. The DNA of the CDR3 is TGTGCCAGCAGTTCTGGGACAGCGGGTAGGCAGCCCCAGCATTTT.

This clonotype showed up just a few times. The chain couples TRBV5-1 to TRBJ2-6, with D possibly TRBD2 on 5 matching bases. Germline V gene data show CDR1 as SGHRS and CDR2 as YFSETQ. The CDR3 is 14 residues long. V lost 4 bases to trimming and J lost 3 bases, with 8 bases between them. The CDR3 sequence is CASSEGGGANVLTF. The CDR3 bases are TGCGCCAGCAGCGAGGGTGGTGGGGCCAACGTCCTGACTTTC.

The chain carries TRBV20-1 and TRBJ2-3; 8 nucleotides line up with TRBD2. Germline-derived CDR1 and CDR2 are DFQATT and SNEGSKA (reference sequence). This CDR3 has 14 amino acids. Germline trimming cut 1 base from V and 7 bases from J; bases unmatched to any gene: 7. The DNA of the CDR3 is TGCAGTGCTAGAGTTAGCGGGGCCCGGAATACGCAGTATTTT. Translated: CSARVSGARNTQYF.

The CDR3 is CASNYGWVSEAFF. Written as DNA, the CDR3 is TGTGCCAGCAACTACGGGTGGGTCTCTGAAGCTTTCTTT. The J gene is TRBJ1-1, the V gene TRBV6-2 or TRBV6-3; D not certain. The CDR3 has 13 residues. Looked up from germline, CDR1 is MNHEY and CDR2 is SVGEGT. The V end was cut by 7 bases, the J end by 6 bases, with 15 bases between.

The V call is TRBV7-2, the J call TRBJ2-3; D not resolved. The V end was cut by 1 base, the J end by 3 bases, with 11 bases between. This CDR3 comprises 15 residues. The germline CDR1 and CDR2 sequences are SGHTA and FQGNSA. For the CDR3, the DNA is TGTGCCAGCAGCTTAGTGGGTAGGGATACAGATACGCAGTATTTT. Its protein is CASSLVGRDTDTQYF.

The CDR3 sequence: CASTNRVSGANVLTF. CDR3 coding DNA: TGTGCCAGCACCAACAGGGTTTCGGGGGCCAACGTCCTGACTTTC. The gene calls are TRBV12-3 or TRBV12-4 and TRBJ2-6; D might be TRBD1 (6 bases). The CDR3 loop spans 15 amino acids. Trimming removed 7 bases at V and 4 bases at J, with 14 bases between.

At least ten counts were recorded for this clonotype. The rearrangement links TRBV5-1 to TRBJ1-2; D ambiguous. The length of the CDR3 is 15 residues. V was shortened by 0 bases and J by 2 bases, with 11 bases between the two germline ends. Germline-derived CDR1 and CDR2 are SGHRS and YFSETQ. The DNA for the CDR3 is TGCGCCAGCAGCTTGGCGGACCGATTAAACTATGGCTACACCTTC. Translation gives CASSLADRLNYGYTF.